This T cell receptor (beta chain) stems from a study of T cells after yellow fever vaccination (dated by TCRdb to about 2019). For context, the study as a whole: The SMART-Seq v4 Ultra Low Input RNA kit was used to prepare libraries from fractions with low cell numbers. Blood was collected at multiple timepoints before and after primary and secondary immunization, and bulk PBMC replicates and cell subsets were isolated. To track T-cell clones before and after primary and booster YFV17D yellow fever vaccination, bulk TCR alpha and beta repertoires were sequenced longitudinally. Two healthy male donors, one aged 18 to 30 and one aged 30 to 39 years, were included in the cohort.

TCR cDNA was synthesized by 5'RACE template switching, which introduced a universal primer site and unique molecular identifiers. Priming for cDNA synthesis came from both the TCR alpha and TCR beta constant segments. Library amplification involved two PCR steps, and the second step added sample barcodes and sequencing adapters. Sequencing of the libraries was done on either Illumina HiSeq 2500 (2x100 bp) or NovaSeq (2x150 bp). The authors' analysis ran thus. Reads were demultiplexed and collapsed into UMI consensus sequences with MIGEC, and V(D)J alignment was performed with MiXCR. Using edgeR on replicate PBMC samples, clonotypes were called vaccine-responding if FDR was below 0.01 and the log2 fold change was above 5 up to day 15. Bulk clonotypes were assigned CD4 or CD8 identity according to which sequenced CD4 or CD8 repertoire held them at higher abundance. TCRdb reprocessed the public reads (quality trimming at Q25 with fastp, clone calling with MiXCR) and kept in-frame beta chains. Duplicate CDR3 protein sequences are folded into a single record with the most common DNA and genes. TCRdb, not the authors, supplied the V and J calls. This sample gives roughly 150,000 distinct CDR3 sequences in total; less than 9% of them show up just once. Approximately 2.4% of the sample is taken by the ten largest.

At the junction V is shortened by 4 bases and J by 8 bases; bases outside the gene matches: 1. Based on the germline V gene (reference sequence), the CDR1 and CDR2 sequences are SEHNR and FQNEAQ. The CDR3 spans 13 residues, from the cysteine through the phenylalanine. The CDR3 DNA has 39 bases and is translated from base 1. Regarding this clonotype: Which antigen it targets is not known. Base qualities are not at hand, and no much larger clone is one base apart.

Results the study describes overall, beyond this receptor: FACS-sorted repertoires could contain abundant contaminating clonotypes from the bulk population, so computational filtering was required. Compared with the primary T-cell response, the secondary T-cell response was weaker but faster, peaking on day 5 rather than day 15. Only a couple of donors were included in the study, so the extent to which the findings can be generalized is limited. After the booster, most clones that had expanded after primary vaccination were detected again (about 97% of CD4 and more than 80% of CD8), suggesting broad maintenance of memory. A small fraction of clonotypes appeared in both the CD4 and CD8 compartments, likely as a result of convergent recombination.

What the treatment or condition label conveys for this sample: live attenuated yellow fever vaccine strain. PBMCs were isolated from peripheral blood using a standard Ficoll-Paque protocol. Dynabeads CD4 and CD8 positive selection kits were used to isolate the CD4 and CD8 T-cell fractions. RNA was extracted with TriZol from bulk PBMCs, CD4 and CD8 fractions, and dextramer-positive and dextramer-negative fractions. The sequencing used CD4+ T cells sorted from PBMCs, collected 5 to 6 days after the first yellow fever vaccination. The receptor was derived from a man between 18 and 35 years old who received the YFV17D yellow fever vaccine. Recombination linked TRBV7-9 to TRBJ2-6, with 8 bases aligning to TRBD2. The sequence in DNA is TGTGCCAGCAGCTCGGGGGGGTCCAACGTCCTGACTTTC. Translated, it reads CASSSGGSNVLTF.